The subject of this entry is one T cell receptor beta chain. These data belong to a study of Ad26.COV2.S vaccination and SARS-CoV-2 variants. The repertoire was sequenced with immunoSEQ multiplex PCR; TCRdb's copy has only in-frame clones and lacks some. Here the sample spans 300,000 to 450,000 clones, about 85% being singletons. Specified treatment: around 19 received Ad26.COV2.S at low or high dose, single or two shots; several received placebo; per-sample allocation not given. Repertoires come from day 63 after the first vaccine or placebo injection. The CDR3 consists of 18 residues. Per germline, CDR1 LGHNA and CDR2 YSLEER. J was trimmed by 0 bases and V by 0 bases; bases with no gene match: 1.

Sequenced material: peripheral blood, taken in a trial of Ad26.COV2.S vaccine versus placebo. The clonotype comes from a person aged 18-65 years who received the Ad26.COV2.S COVID-19 vaccine or a placebo. The chain uses TRBV4-3 and TRBJ2-6; 11 nucleotides line up with TRBD1. CDR3 in DNA: TGCGCCAGCAGCCAAGATGGGACAGGGGGCTCTGGGGCCAACGTCCTGACTTTC. Translated, it gives CASSQDGTGGSGANVLTF.